The rows below give T cell receptor beta chains drawn from one sample of a study of T cell changes during pregnancy in multiple sclerosis. Sequenced by immunoSEQ multiplex PCR; TCRdb stores in-frame clones only, minus some. Here the sample spans some 97,000 clones, around 93% being singletons. Sequencing was performed on peripheral blood, taken after pregnancy. The receptor set was obtained from a female donor with multiple sclerosis, enrolled in a pregnancy study. Both conserved end residues are part of each CDR3. The D gene is left open where the match is weak.

cdr3_aa,j_call,v_call,d_call
CASSAGTGLYNEQFF,TRBJ2-1,TRBV2,TRBD1
CASRSPGQANTGELFF,TRBJ2-2,TRBV5-1,TRBD1
CASSSSYEQYF,TRBJ2-7,TRBV9,.
CASSRLAGPGSDEQFF,TRBJ2-1,TRBV21-1,.
CASSLGTGRNEKLFF,TRBJ1-4,TRBV5-1,TRBD1
CASSHSTGEFGRNTIYF,TRBJ1-3,TRBV4-1,TRBD1
CAISESQPGLAGADTQYF,TRBJ2-3,TRBV10-3,TRBD2
CASSFVYRGTAGELFF,TRBJ2-2,TRBV5-5,.
CASSPADWDSMHF,TRBJ1-5,TRBV19,TRBD1
CASSARDRGSYEQYF,TRBJ2-7,TRBV19,TRBD1